This T cell receptor (beta chain) derives from a study of Graves' ophthalmopathy and Graves' hyperthyroidism. The table lists this clonotype with a count of one. Its antigen is not known. This CDR3 is built from 14 residues. V lost 6 bases, J lost 4 bases, and 15 bases lay in between. As the template, RNA transcripts were used to amplify TCR beta CDR3 regions. A first-round RT-PCR used HTBI primers, followed by a second-round multiplex PCR. TCRdb called the multiplex PCR reads again in MiXCR, with one record for every CDR3 protein. The sample holds 200,000 to 300,000 distinct CDR3 sequences, approximately 42% seen once. Findings and limits, study-wide: Its predictions of ophthalmopathy progression gave the model 60% to 71% sensitivity and 72% to 85% specificity.

Fresh peripheral blood, over 9.5 ml, was the PBMC source. The sequenced sample consisted of peripheral blood. The J gene is TRBJ2-5, the V gene TRBV12-3 or TRBV12-4, with D unresolved. The TCR originated in an adult man with Graves' ophthalmopathy. CDR3 DNA sequence: TGTGCCAGCAGCCCAAGGAAGGGCCGAGAGACCCAGTACTTC. Protein: CASSPRKGRETQYF.